Below are 26 T cell receptor beta chains sequenced from a single sample in a study of vaccination and CD4 T cells after COVID-19. Oncomine TCR Beta short-read sequencing was applied to DNA from cultured CD4+ T cells. Using its own MiXCR run on the PCR reads, TCRdb lists one record per CDR3 protein. In the table there are more than 4,000 distinct CDR3 sequences, roughly half of which are singletons. Treatment here: roughly nine-day PBMC culture with coronavirus spike peptide pools or control peptides (ViraFEST assay). Their specific antigens are unknown. Sequenced material: CD4+ T cells from blood, cultured in vitro. The receptors stem from a human donor who had recovered from COVID-19.

The chain is built from TRBV27 and TRBJ2-7, with 7 nucleotides matching TRBD1. CDR1 is MNHEY and CDR2 is SMNVEV in the germline V gene (reference sequence). The CDR3 is made up of 16 amino acids. With 0 bases clipped from V and 3 bases from J, the junction kept 8 bases outside the gene matches. CDR3 loop: CASSLSPRDRGYEQYF. As DNA, the CDR3 is TGTGCCAGCAGTTTATCCCCCCGGGACAGAGGCTACGAGCAGTACTTC.

This clonotype showed up just a few times. This sequence joins TRBV7-3 and TRBJ1-1; D gene ambiguous. Germline assignment: CDR1 SGHTA and CDR2 FQGTGA. This CDR3 comprises 13 residues. V lost 4 bases and J 2 bases, leaving 8 bases between the germline ends. DNA for the CDR3: TGTGCCAGCAGCTCCTCTCAAAACACTGAAGCTTTCTTT. Translated, it gives CASSSSQNTEAFF.

The chain uses TRBV2 and TRBJ1-6; D is unclear. Germline CDR1 and CDR2: SNHLY and FYNNEI. The CDR3 is 14 amino acids. V was shortened by 4 bases and J by 1 base, with 5 bases between the two germline ends. As DNA, the CDR3 is TGTGCCAGCAGTGTCCTGTCCTATAATTCACCCCTCCACTTT. Protein: CASSVLSYNSPLHF. Drawing the rest from reference TRBV2 and TRBJ1-6, the complete variable domain is EPEVTQTPSHQVTQMGQEVILRCVPISNHLYFYWYRQILGQKVEFLVSFYNNEISEKSEIFDDQFSVERPDGSNFTLKIRSTKLEDSAMYFCASSVLSYNSPLHFGNGTRLTVT.

This clonotype was counted a few times. This chain connects TRBV20-1 to TRBJ2-7; the D gene is possibly TRBD1 (6 bases). The germline V gene has CDR1 DFQATT and CDR2 SNEGSKA (reference sequence). V lost 6 bases to trimming and J lost 0 bases, with 12 bases between them. CDR3 length equals 13 residues. The CDR3 DNA reads as TGCAGTGCCAACCGGGACAACTCCTACGAGCAGTACTTC. Its translation: CSANRDNSYEQYF.

As DNA, the CDR3 is TGTGCCAGCAGTTTTAGTCCGGGGGCCGTCACTGAAGCTTTCTTT. As protein: CASSFSPGAVTEAFF. This chain joins TRBV28 and TRBJ1-1; TRBD1 might be the D (6 bases). CDR1 MDHEN and CDR2 SYDVKM come from the germline V gene. CDR3 length equals 15 residues. The ends were cut back, 3 bases at V and 4 bases at J, with 15 bases in the middle.

The chain employs TRBV19 and TRBJ1-5, with D unclear. The CDR3 extends over 15 amino acids. The V gene lost 1 base and the J gene lost 7 bases, with 14 bases spanning the gap. CDR1 LNHDA and CDR2 SQIVND come from the germline V gene (reference sequence). The CDR3 here is CASSIGSGPRQPQHF. DNA of the CDR3: TGTGCCAGTAGTATAGGGTCTGGGCCCCGGCAGCCCCAGCATTTT.

DNA of the CDR3: TGTGCCAGCAGTGCCGGGACGGGGACGGATCAGCCCCAGCATTTT. This translates into CASSAGTGTDQPQHF. This sequence joins TRBV9 and TRBJ1-5, with D tentatively TRBD1 (5 bases). Germline CDR1 SGDLS, CDR2 YYNGEE. The V end was cut by 5 bases, the J end by 5 bases, with 17 bases between. CDR3 length: 15 amino acids.

V is TRBV9 and J is TRBJ2-5; 10 bases fit TRBD2. J was trimmed by 4 bases and V by 3 bases; bases with no gene match: 3. Germline V gene sequence: CDR1 SGDLS, CDR2 YYNGEE. The CDR3 contains 14 residues. Here the CDR3 DNA reads TGTGCCAGCAGCGAGGGACTAGCGAGAGAGACCCAGTACTTC. Protein: CASSEGLARETQYF.

The chain recombines TRBV20-1 with TRBJ2-1; D is uncertain. CDR3 length: 13 amino acids. The V end lost 3 bases, the J end lost 0 bases, and 6 bases lay between the germline ends. The germline gives CDR1 DFQATT, CDR2 SNEGSKA (reference sequence). CDR3 sequence reads: CSASKSSYNEQFF. The CDR3, as DNA: TGCAGTGCTAGCAAGAGCTCCTACAATGAGCAGTTCTTC.

This clonotype has a handful of counts. The rearrangement links TRBV19 to TRBJ1-2, with 10 bases aligning to TRBD1. The J segment lost 6 bases and the V segment lost 3 bases, leaving 7 bases of the junction unmatched. The germline CDR1 and CDR2 sequences are LNHDA and SQIVND (reference sequence). The CDR3 has 15 residues. The CDR3 DNA reads as TGTGCCAGTAGTATCCTGACAGGGGGCGAAAATGGCTACACCTTC. The encoded protein is CASSILTGGENGYTF.

V gene TRBV19 combines with J gene TRBJ2-2; TRBD1 matches at 9 bases. Germline V lookup: CDR1 LNHDA, CDR2 SQIVND (reference sequence). The V gene end was trimmed by 6 bases and the J gene end by 7 bases; junction bases not matched to a gene: 9. CDR3 size: 15 residues. The CDR3 region is CASSHQGQGGGELFF. The CDR3 DNA reads as TGTGCCAGTAGCCACCAGGGACAGGGTGGCGGGGAGCTGTTTTTT.

This clonotype ranks as large. The V and J genes are TRBV24-1 and TRBJ1-3; no firm D call. The V gene's germline CDR1 is KGHDR and CDR2 SFDVKD. The CDR3 contains 16 residues. Trimming cost V 5 bases and J 0 bases, with 13 bases left between them. The CDR3 bases are TGTGCCACCAGTGCCAAGATCGATAGCTCTGGAAACACCATATATTTT. This sequence encodes CATSAKIDSSGNTIYF.

The chain has TRBV7-9 and TRBJ1-2; D not resolved. This CDR3 is built from 13 residues. V lost 5 bases and J 2 bases, leaving 9 bases between the germline ends. Germline-derived CDR1 and CDR2 are SEHNR and FQNEAQ (reference sequence). CDR3 region: CASSPGRNYGYTF. CDR3 nucleotide sequence: TGTGCCAGCAGCCCAGGACGGAACTATGGCTACACCTTC.

The rearrangement uses TRBV2 and TRBJ1-5, with TRBD1 identical over 9 bases. Per germline, CDR1 SNHLY and CDR2 FYNNEI. After removal of 5 bases from V and 1 base from J, the junction contained 3 bases not matched to a gene. The CDR3 length is 15 residues. The CDR3 region is CASSKDRGSNQPQHF. DNA for the CDR3: TGTGCCAGCAGTAAGGACAGGGGCAGCAATCAGCCCCAGCATTTT.

The CDR3 reads CSAHTGGAAEAFF. The CDR3 DNA reads TGCAGCGCCCATACAGGGGGGGCCGCTGAAGCTTTCTTT. V usage is TRBV29-1 and J usage is TRBJ1-1, with TRBD1 matching over 8 bases. Germline V gene data show CDR1 as SQVTM and CDR2 as ANQGSEA. J lost 6 bases, V lost 7 bases, and 10 bases had no gene match. The CDR3 totals 13 residues.

The V gene is TRBV20-1, the J gene TRBJ2-1, with 7 bases lining up with TRBD2. There are 15 residues in the CDR3. Germline V gives CDR1 DFQATT, CDR2 SNEGSKA (reference sequence). V was clipped by 6 bases and J by 9 bases; unmatched bases: 17. CDR3 sequence (DNA): TGCAGTGCGCTCACAGCGGGGCGAAGGTCGGGTGAGCAGTTCTTC. Amino acids: CSALTAGRRSGEQFF.

The chain combines TRBV6-5 with TRBJ2-2; TRBD1 matches 9 bases. The junction had 10 bases not matched to a gene; V was cut back by 0 bases and J by 8 bases. This CDR3 region has 17 residues. Germline V gene sequence: CDR1 MNHEY, CDR2 SVGAGI. The CDR3 is CASSYSSGTGSSGELFF. CDR3 DNA: TGTGCCAGCAGTTACTCGTCCGGGACAGGGTCATCTGGGGAGCTGTTTTTT.

The V and J genes are TRBV9 and TRBJ2-2; no reliable D call. Germline CDR1 and CDR2: SGDLS and YYNGEE. The CDR3 extends over 14 amino acids. V shed 0 bases and J shed 0 bases, with 3 bases lying between them. The CDR3 is CASSVVSNTGELFF. The CDR3 DNA sequence: TGTGCCAGCAGCGTAGTGTCGAACACCGGGGAGCTGTTTTTT.

The CDR3 nucleotides are TGTGCCAGCAGTCCATCTGGGACGCCCCAAGAGACCCAGTACTTC. Protein: CASSPSGTPQETQYF. The chain couples TRBV6-2 or TRBV6-3 to TRBJ2-5; the D call may be TRBD1 or TRBD2 (5 bases each). Germline CDR1 and CDR2: MNHEY and SVGEGT. The CDR3 is 15 residues long. V lost 5 bases and J 1 base, leaving 14 bases between the germline ends.

The chain carries TRBV5-5 and TRBJ2-5; TRBD2 aligns across 7 bases. With 10 bases clipped from V and 1 base from J, the junction kept 10 bases outside the gene matches. The CDR3 extends over 14 amino acids. Germline CDR1 and CDR2: SGHKS and YYEKEE (reference sequence). CDR3 residues: CASSWGGGQETQYF. CDR3 nucleotide sequence: TGTGCCTCCAGCTGGGGCGGGGGCCAAGAGACCCAGTACTTC.

The sample holds one count of this clonotype. J is TRBJ2-7 and V is TRBV6-1, with D maybe TRBD1 (5 bases). Germline CDR1 is MNHNS and CDR2 is SASEGT. There are 13 residues in the CDR3. Between the trimmed V and J ends, which lost 6 bases and 3 bases, there was a span of 12 bases. The CDR3 protein is CASSSMQGYEQYF. The CDR3 region has the DNA TGTGCCAGCAGCAGTATGCAGGGCTACGAGCAGTACTTC.

The chain uses TRBV29-1 and TRBJ1-2; no definite D call. In germline, CDR1 is SQVTM, CDR2 ANQGSEA. Trimming removed 7 bases at V and 5 bases at J, with 8 bases between. The CDR3 runs to 10 residues. In DNA form, the CDR3 reads TGCAGCGCCTGGATGTATGGCTACACCTTC. Residues: CSAWMYGYTF.

The rearrangement links TRBV20-1 to TRBJ2-3, with D possibly being TRBD2 (7 bases). CDR1 is DFQATT and CDR2 is SNEGSKA in the germline V gene (reference sequence). Trimming cost V 1 base and J 4 bases, with 18 bases left between them. This CDR3 is built from 16 residues. The CDR3 loop reads CSARGKRGGAPDTQYF. The CDR3 nucleotides are TGCAGTGCTAGAGGGAAGAGGGGGGGCGCCCCAGATACGCAGTATTTT.

CDR3 sequence (DNA): TGTGCCAGCAGGCCCCCCGGGGACACTGAAGCTTTCTTT. As protein: CASRPPGDTEAFF. V gene TRBV6-2 or TRBV6-3 combines with J gene TRBJ1-1; no definite D call. CDR3 length equals 13 residues. Germline CDR1 and CDR2: MNHEY and SVGEGT. Trimming stripped 6 bases from V and 3 bases from J, with 11 bases between.

The chain links TRBV7-8 to TRBJ2-7; D may be TRBD2 (5 bases). CDR3 length: 18 residues. V was shortened by 3 bases and J by 6 bases, with 27 bases between the two germline ends. CDR1 and CDR2 from the germline V gene are SGHVS and FQNEAQ. The CDR3 nucleotides are TGTGCCAGCAGCTTCACTATGAGAGGCGGACGGTTCGAGGGCGAGCAGTACTTC. Residues: CASSFTMRGGRFEGEQYF.

In this sample, this clonotype turned up a few times. The rearrangement links TRBV12-3 or TRBV12-4 to TRBJ2-2, with D tentatively TRBD1 (7 bases). Trimming pared 6 bases from V and 6 bases from J, leaving 20 bases between. The CDR3 contains 16 residues. CDR3 region: CASSIVQGGSAGELFF. CDR3 coding DNA: TGTGCCAGCAGCATTGTTCAGGGGGGAAGCGCCGGGGAGCTGTTTTTT.